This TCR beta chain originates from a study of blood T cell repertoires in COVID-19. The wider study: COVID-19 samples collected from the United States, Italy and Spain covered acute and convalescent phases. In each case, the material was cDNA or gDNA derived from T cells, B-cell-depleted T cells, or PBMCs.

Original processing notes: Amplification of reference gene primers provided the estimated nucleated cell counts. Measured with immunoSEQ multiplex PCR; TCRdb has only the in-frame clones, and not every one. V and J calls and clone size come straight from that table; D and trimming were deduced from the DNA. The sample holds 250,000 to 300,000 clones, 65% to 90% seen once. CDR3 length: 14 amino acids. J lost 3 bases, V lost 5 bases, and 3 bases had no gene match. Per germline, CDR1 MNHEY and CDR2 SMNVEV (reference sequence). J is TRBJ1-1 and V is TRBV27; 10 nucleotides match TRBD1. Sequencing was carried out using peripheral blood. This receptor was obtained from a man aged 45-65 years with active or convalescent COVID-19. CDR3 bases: TGTGCCAGCAGTCCGGGACAGGGGTACACTGAAGCTTTCTTT. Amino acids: CASSPGQGYTEAFF.